The clone carrying this T cell receptor (beta chain) was counted a few times. Its specificity is not known. Researchers report isolating at least 6 million PBMCs per sample. The sample comes from a study of blood T cells in healthy people across ages. Points from the study as a whole: Unknown donor CMV status possibly confounded expanded clonotype changes.

PCR was performed a second time for roughly 7 to 11 cycles using a sample-barcoded 5' primer and a J-beta primer mix. Each cDNA was tagged by a template-switch adaptor containing 12 random nucleotides. TCRdb independently ran MiXCR on the 5' RACE reads; one entry per CDR3 protein. The sample has approximately 600,000 distinct CDR3 sequences; under 65% are singletons. Material for sequencing was blood. This receptor was obtained from a man aged 55 to 69 in good health.

The chain's CDR3 is CASSYSPRQAKRDEKLFF. In DNA form, the CDR3 reads TGTGCCAGCAGTTATTCCCCCCGACAGGCCAAGCGCGATGAAAAACTGTTTTTT. V and J are TRBV6-9 and TRBJ1-4, with a possible D match to TRBD1 (6 bases). Trimming removed 0 bases at V and 6 bases at J, with 20 bases between. Per germline, CDR1 MNHGY and CDR2 SVAAGI. The length of the CDR3 is 18 residues.